Listed below are T cell receptor beta chains from one sample, sequenced in a study of blood T cell repertoires in COVID-19. Assay used: immunoSEQ multiplex PCR; TCRdb lists only in-frame clones, some missing. The sample gives about 480,000 clones, around 89% of which show up once; roughly 4.3% is in the top ten. Sequenced: peripheral blood. All receptors come from a woman aged 25 to 39 with acute or convalescent COVID-19. Both conserved end residues are part of each CDR3. The order of the fields is V gene, D gene, J gene, clone size, CDR3 DNA, CDR3 protein. A D gene is named only where the DNA matches it firmly. Not all rows give a size; the values are once, few, many and, for expanded clones, a class.

TRBV2,.,TRBJ1-2,.,TGTGCCAGCAACAGAGCTGGAGGCCCTAACTATGGCTACACCTTC,CASNRAGGPNYGYTF
TRBV14,TRBD2,TRBJ2-5,.,TGTGCCAGCAGCCAAGACCGGGTTGGTAGCGGGCTTCGGGCGGAGACCCAGTACTTC,CASSQDRVGSGLRAETQYF
TRBV5-5,TRBD1,TRBJ1-2,once,TGTGCCAGCAGCCCGGGACAGGCCCTATTAGACTCGGGCTACACCTTC,CASSPGQALLDSGYTF
TRBV29-1,.,TRBJ2-4,.,TGCAGCGTCCGACCAGCGGCAGGGGGGAACATTCAGTACTTC,CSVRPAAGGNIQYF
TRBV20-1,TRBD1,TRBJ1-2,once,TGCAGTGCTAGTAACCTCCACAGGGGTATATATGGCTACACCTTC,CSASNLHRGIYGYTF
TRBV2,.,TRBJ1-6,.,TGTGCCAGCAGTGAAGGGTTTAGTTCACCCCTCCACTTT,CASSEGFSSPLHF
TRBV5-1,TRBD2,TRBJ2-5,.,TGCGCCAGCAGGGCGGCGGGGGGTCCCCTCCGGGAGACCCAGTACTTC,CASRAAGGPLRETQYF
TRBV4-1,.,TRBJ1-1,once,TGCGCCAGCAGCCAAGATGAGCTTTTGAACACTGAAGCTTTCTTT,CASSQDELLNTEAFF
TRBV7-8,TRBD2,TRBJ2-7,.,TGTGCCAGCAGCTCGTTAGCGGGGCTCTCCTACGAGCAGTACTTC,CASSSLAGLSYEQYF
TRBV18,TRBD1,TRBJ1-1,.,TGTGCCAGCTCTCCCGGGACAGGGAAGGCTTTCTTT,CASSPGTGKAFF
TRBV19,.,TRBJ2-1,.,TGTGCCAGCACCCTCCAATTGGTTAGGACAGGACTAAGCTCCTACAATGAGCAGTTCTTC,CASTLQLVRTGLSSYNEQFF
TRBV9,.,TRBJ2-1,once,TGTGCCAGCGGGGGAGGCGGTTCCTACAATGAGCAGTTCTTC,CASGGGGSYNEQFF
TRBV19,TRBD1,TRBJ2-5,.,TGTGCCAGTAGAAAACAGGGGGCAGGGGAGACCCAGTACTTC,CASRKQGAGETQYF
TRBV28,TRBD1,TRBJ2-7,.,TGTGCCAGCAGTCCATGGACAGGCCCCTCCTACGAGCAGTACTTC,CASSPWTGPSYEQYF
TRBV4-1,.,TRBJ1-6,.,TGCGCCAGCAGCCAGGTACCGGGACATTATAATTCACCCCTCCACTTT,CASSQVPGHYNSPLHF
TRBV18,.,TRBJ2-7,.,TGTGCCAGCTCAACAGGAGCTTACGAGCAGTACTTC,CASSTGAYEQYF
TRBV4-1,.,TRBJ2-3,.,TGCGCCAGCAGCCAAGAACCCCAGGGCAGAGATACGCAGTATTTT,CASSQEPQGRDTQYF
TRBV5-1,TRBD1,TRBJ2-1,.,TGCGCCAGCAGCTTGGAAGGGACAGGGCGGACCTACAATGAGCAGTTCTTC,CASSLEGTGRTYNEQFF
TRBV9,TRBD2,TRBJ2-1,.,TGTGCCAGCAGCAAAACAATAGCGGGGGCCGCCTACAATGAGCAGTTCTTC,CASSKTIAGAAYNEQFF
TRBV28,TRBD1,TRBJ2-7,.,TGTGCCAGCTGTCAGGGGGACTCCTACGAGCAGTACTTC,CASCQGDSYEQYF
TRBV19,TRBD2,TRBJ2-5,.,TGTGCCAGTAGTATGGACGGGGGGGGCCGTCCCCAGTACTTC,CASSMDGGGRPQYF
TRBV19,.,TRBJ1-5,.,TGTGCCAGTAGTATAGGCGGGACCAAAAATCAGCCCCAGCATTTT,CASSIGGTKNQPQHF
TRBV5-1,TRBD2,TRBJ2-6,.,TGCGCCAGCAGCTTGGTTTTAGCGGGGGGAGCTGGGGCCAACGTCCTGACTTTC,CASSLVLAGGAGANVLTF
TRBV29-1,.,TRBJ1-2,few,TGCAGCGTTGGAACTCGGACAGCATATGGCTACACCTTC,CSVGTRTAYGYTF
TRBV6-4,TRBD1,TRBJ1-2,.,TGTGCCAGCACCAGGGACTGGACAGGGGTCTATGGCTACACCTTC,CASTRDWTGVYGYTF
TRBV9,TRBD2,TRBJ2-2,.,TGTGCCAGCAGCGGGACTAGCGGGGGTCTGAACACCGGGGAGCTGTTTTTT,CASSGTSGGLNTGELFF
TRBV10-2,TRBD1,TRBJ1-2,.,TGCGCCAGCAGCTTTGACAGGGGCTATGGCTACACCTTC,CASSFDRGYGYTF
TRBV15,.,TRBJ1-1,once,TGTGCCACCAGCAGAGATTTGGGGACTTTGAACACTGAAGCTTTCTTT,CATSRDLGTLNTEAFF
TRBV9,.,TRBJ1-1,.,TGTGCCAGCAGCGTAGAAGGGGCTATGAACACTGAAGCTTTCTTT,CASSVEGAMNTEAFF
TRBV5-5,.,TRBJ2-3,once,TGTGCCAGCAGCTTAGGTCTGACTGGGTGGGCAGATACGCAGTATTTT,CASSLGLTGWADTQYF
TRBV4-1,TRBD1,TRBJ1-2,.,TGCGCCAGCAGCCAAGATCTCCAGACAGGGAGGTTTCCCTATGGCTACACCTTC,CASSQDLQTGRFPYGYTF
TRBV9,TRBD1,TRBJ1-1,once,TGTGCCAGCAGCGCCAGACAGGGGAAGAACACTGAAGCTTTCTTT,CASSARQGKNTEAFF
TRBV9,TRBD1,TRBJ2-7,.,TGTGCCAGCAGCGAACAGGGGGCCCCATACGAGCAGTACTTC,CASSEQGAPYEQYF
TRBV3-1/TRBV3-2,.,TRBJ1-6,.,TGTGCCAGCAGCCAAGTGGTAGCAGAATCACCCCTCCACTTT,CASSQVVAESPLHF
TRBV2,TRBD1,TRBJ1-5,.,TGTGCCAGCACGACAGGGTATGATCAGCCCCAGCATTTT,CASTTGYDQPQHF
TRBV19,.,TRBJ1-2,.,TGTGCCAGTAGTATACAGGCCTACGATGGCTACACCTTC,CASSIQAYDGYTF
TRBV12-3/TRBV12-4,.,TRBJ1-4,.,TGTGCCAGCAGCAAAGACAGTGAAAAACTGTTTTTT,CASSKDSEKLFF
TRBV19,.,TRBJ1-4,.,TGTGCCAGTAGTATTATAGGACAGACGGGGCCTAATGAAAAACTGTTTTTT,CASSIIGQTGPNEKLFF
TRBV28,.,TRBJ1-3,.,TGTGCCAGCATAAGCCCAGGTCGAAAACAGACCATATATTTT,CASISPGRKQTIYF
TRBV2,TRBD1,TRBJ1-1,.,TGTGCCAGCAGTTCGAAGATTACAGGGGTGGGCACTGAAGCTTTCTTT,CASSSKITGVGTEAFF
TRBV9,TRBD1,TRBJ1-1,.,TGTGCCAGCAGCGTAAGGGGACAGGCAAACAGTGAAGCTTTCTTT,CASSVRGQANSEAFF
TRBV6-5,TRBD2,TRBJ2-1,.,TGTGCCAGCAGCCGGATAGGGACTAAGAATGAGCAGTTCTTC,CASSRIGTKNEQFF
TRBV30,.,TRBJ2-7,.,TGTGCCTGGAGTAACATCCTTAATCCGGGTTTGGAAGACGAGCAGTACTTC,CAWSNILNPGLEDEQYF
TRBV5-1,TRBD1,TRBJ1-1,.,TGCGCCAGCATGGACAGGGGACGTGAAGCTTTCTTT,CASMDRGREAFF
TRBV12-5,.,TRBJ2-7,.,TGTGCTAGTGGTTTGACAGATACTGAGCAGTACTTC,CASGLTDTEQYF
TRBV4-1,.,TRBJ2-6,.,TGCGCCAGCAGCCTTCGTCCCGGTGGGGCCAACGTCCTGACTTTC,CASSLRPGGANVLTF
TRBV12-3/TRBV12-4,.,TRBJ1-2,.,TGTGCCAGCAGGACACAGTTGGGCGATGGCTACACCTTC,CASRTQLGDGYTF
TRBV30,TRBD2,TRBJ2-5,.,TGTGCCTGGAGTGTACTAAGCGGGGGGATGGAGACCCAGTACTTC,CAWSVLSGGMETQYF